This TCR beta chain was profiled in a study of T cells after somatic rescue of genetic block (dated by TCRdb to about 2020). Background for the entire study: What the study looked at was long-term robustness, specifically in a T-cell system that came about through somatic rescue of a genetic block in T-cell development.

Library construction relied on the immunoSEQ multiplex PCR assay. TCRdb re-hosts the immuneACCESS table, in-frame sequences only. Its copies lack some clones; in the studies checked, an unresolved V gene accounts for under half of them, and the cause for the rest is not known. This sample is represented by 10,000 or so clones; over 55% of them were singletons. The ten largest clones capture roughly 12% of the sample. Details on this clone: The clone's antigen remains unknown. The input lacks base qualities; no much larger clone sits a single base away.

V is pruned by 5 bases and J by 5 bases, leaving 5 bases of the junction without a gene match. Via the germline V gene, CDR1 is SGHAT and CDR2 FQNNGV. Spanning cysteine to phenylalanine, the CDR3 consists of 16 amino acids. Only the CDR3 portion is preserved as DNA: 48 bases, with reading frame beginning at the first base. The sequenced sample consisted of peripheral blood mononuclear cells (PBMCs). The receptor's source is a boy younger than 18. The V gene is TRBV11-2 and the J gene is TRBJ2-5, with 16 central nucleotides matching TRBD2. The DNA is as follows: TGTGCCAGCAGCGGGACTAGCGGGGGGGTTAGGGAGACCCAGTACTTC. Its protein reads: CASSGTSGGVRETQYF.